These 21 T cell receptor beta chains came from one sample sequenced in a study of OX40 agonist ivuxolimab in advanced cancers. This table comes from immunoSEQ multiplex PCR, and its TCRdb copy is limited to in-frame clones, with some not included. The data show more than 45,000 clones, about 84% seen once. Sample: CD4+ or CD8+ T cells sorted from blood, taken in a trial of the OX40 agonist ivuxolimab. The receptors come from an adult with an advanced solid tumor such as melanoma, head and neck, liver or kidney cancer.

V usage is TRBV5-1 and J usage is TRBJ2-1; perhaps TRBD2 as D (5 bases). Germline CDR1 reads SGHRS; CDR2 reads YFSETQ. The CDR3 is made up of 13 amino acids. V was pared by 2 bases and J by 7 bases, with 10 bases between. The CDR3 is CASSFASGNEQFF. The CDR3 nucleotides read TGCGCCAGCAGCTTCGCGTCGGGGAATGAGCAGTTCTTC.

The chain employs TRBV18 and TRBJ1-5; D gene unclear. V lost 2 bases to trimming and J lost 2 bases, with 7 bases between them. Per the germline V gene, CDR1 is KGHSH and CDR2 is LQKENI. The CDR3 loop spans 14 amino acids. CDR3 sequence (DNA): TGTGCCAGCTCACCAACCGGGGGCAATCAGCCCCAGCATTTT. Encoded protein: CASSPTGGNQPQHF.

The chain links TRBV7-8 to TRBJ1-1; TRBD1 is a possible D gene (5 bases). This CDR3 comprises 13 residues. Germline V CDR1 and CDR2: SGHVS, FQNEAQ. V was shortened by 4 bases and J by 7 bases, with 13 bases between the two germline ends. DNA of the CDR3: TGTGCCAGCAGCTCCAATACGGGGCGTGAAGCTTTCTTT. Encoded protein: CASSSNTGREAFF.

The genes are TRBV7-2 and TRBJ2-7; unclear D gene. The V gene lost 5 bases and the J gene lost 2 bases, with 13 bases spanning the gap. Germline assignment: CDR1 SGHTA and CDR2 FQGNSA. The CDR3 is made up of 14 amino acids. The chain's CDR3 is CASSKTWETYEQYF. CDR3 bases: TGTGCCAGCAGCAAAACCTGGGAAACCTACGAGCAGTACTTC.

A few counts support this clone. This chain links TRBV28 with TRBJ2-3; 8 positions agree with TRBD1. V shed 6 bases and J 1 base; nucleotides not matched to a gene: 6. The germline CDR1 and CDR2 sequences are MDHEN and SYDVKM. This CDR3 region has 15 residues. CDR3 sequence reads: CASRPAGGGTDTQYF. The CDR3 bases are TGTGCCAGCAGACCAGCAGGGGGCGGCACAGATACGCAGTATTTT.

The J gene is TRBJ1-4, the V gene TRBV11-2; D remains unclear. V was cut by 5 bases and J by 3 bases, with 7 bases left in between. CDR3 size: 13 residues. From germline, CDR1 is SGHAT and CDR2 FQNNGV. The DNA for the CDR3 is TGTGCCAGCAGCCCGGGGTCTAATGAAAAACTGTTTTTT. Its protein product is CASSPGSNEKLFF.

This chain uses TRBV5-1 with TRBJ1-1; possibly TRBD1 for D (6 bases). CDR1 and CDR2 (germline): SGHRS, YFSETQ. CDR3 length: 15 amino acids. V shed 4 bases and J shed 1 base, with 14 bases lying between them. CDR3 sequence reads: CASSNNQGPNTEAFF. The CDR3 nucleotides are TGCGCCAGCAGCAACAACCAGGGGCCGAACACTGAAGCTTTCTTT. The variable domain in full, with the rest retrieved from reference TRBV5-1 and TRBJ1-1, is KAGVTQTPRYLIKTRGQQVTLSCSPISGHRSVSWYQQTPGQGLQFLFEYFSETQRNKGNFPGRFSGRQFSNSRSEMNVSTLELGDSALYLCASSNNQGPNTEAFFGQGTRLTVV.

Here the CDR3 DNA reads TGTGCCAGCAGCTCGCAGGGCTCGTCATTTAGCAATCAGCCCCAGCATTTT. It yields the protein CASSSQGSSFSNQPQHF. This chain connects TRBV5-5 to TRBJ1-5; D possibly corresponds to TRBD1 (5 bases). Germline CDR1 and CDR2: SGHKS and YYEKEE (reference sequence). Trimming removed 3 bases at V and 0 bases at J, with 16 bases between. CDR3 size: 17 residues.

V gene TRBV18 combines with J gene TRBJ2-1; D is perhaps TRBD1 (5 bases). The CDR3 consists of 13 residues. Deletions cut 3 bases from V and 7 bases from J, with 10 bases between. Germline CDR1 reads KGHSH; CDR2 reads LQKENI. CDR3 sequence reads: CASSPGRDNEQFF. The CDR3 DNA is TGTGCCAGCTCACCGGGCAGGGATAATGAGCAGTTCTTC.

This clone was found a few times. This rearrangement joins TRBV5-1 to TRBJ2-7, with 9 bases aligning to TRBD2. V lost 4 bases, J lost 2 bases, and 10 bases stayed unmatched. The germline CDR1 and CDR2 sequences are SGHRS and YFSETQ. This CDR3 region has 16 residues. The CDR3 DNA follows: TGCGCCAGCAGCATGATTTCTAGCGGGGTAGCCTACGAGCAGTACTTC. Translation: CASSMISSGVAYEQYF.

The rearrangement links TRBV5-5 to TRBJ2-7; D remains unclear. Germline V CDR1 and CDR2: SGHKS, YYEKEE (reference sequence). Trimming removed 0 bases at V and 0 bases at J, with 10 bases between. The CDR3 runs to 15 residues. CDR3 DNA: TGTGCCAGCAGCTTGGTCAGTGCCAGCTCCTACGAGCAGTACTTC. This codes for CASSLVSASSYEQYF.

CDR3: CASSQDDYTGELFF. CDR3 nucleotides: TGTGCCAGCAGCCAAGACGATTACACCGGGGAGCTGTTTTTT. The gene calls are TRBV4-2 and TRBJ2-2; no reliable D call. The CDR3 loop spans 14 amino acids. The V end lost 0 bases, the J end lost 3 bases, and 5 bases lay between the germline ends. CDR1 LGHNA and CDR2 YNFKEQ come from the germline V gene.

The chain links TRBV29-1 to TRBJ1-2; the D gene is possibly TRBD1 (5 bases). With 7 bases removed from V and 8 bases from J, the gap between germline ends came to 23 bases. In germline, CDR1 is SQVTM, CDR2 ANQGSEA. This CDR3 has 14 residues. The CDR3 is CSASPGTSNKGYTF. Here the CDR3 DNA reads TGCAGCGCTTCCCCGGGGACCTCGAACAAGGGCTACACCTTC.

This clone was seen a handful of times. V gene TRBV21-1 combines with J gene TRBJ1-2; the DNA was not used to check the table's D call, TRBD1. TRBV21-1 represents a pseudogene. CDR3 length: 13 residues. CDR3 sequence reads: CASMGRQGDGYTF. For the CDR3, the DNA is TGTGCCAGCATGGGGAGACAGGGGGATGGCTACACCTTC.

The chain uses TRBV19 and TRBJ1-1, with D unclear. Trimming cost V 6 bases and J 3 bases, with 14 bases left between them. The germline CDR1 and CDR2 sequences are LNHDA and SQIVND (reference sequence). The CDR3 length is 14 residues. For the CDR3, the DNA is TGTGCCAGTAGATGGGAGGGTGGGGACACTGAAGCTTTCTTT. Translating it yields CASRWEGGDTEAFF.

This rearrangement joins TRBV10-3 to TRBJ2-3, with D perhaps assigned TRBD1 or TRBD2 (5 bases each). Trimming removed 9 bases at V and 0 bases at J, with 13 bases between. The CDR3 consists of 14 residues. Germline-derived CDR1 and CDR2 are ENHRY and SYGVKD. The CDR3 spells CAIQDWASTDTQYF. The DNA for the CDR3 is TGTGCCATACAGGACTGGGCTAGCACAGATACGCAGTATTTT.

The chain couples TRBV11-2 to TRBJ2-7; maybe TRBD2 (5 bases). V was cut by 4 bases and J by 5 bases, with 15 bases left in between. Per the germline V gene, CDR1 is SGHAT and CDR2 is FQNNGV. The CDR3 loop spans 14 amino acids. The DNA for the CDR3 is TGTGCCAGCAGCTCAATTACCTCGGGGAACGAGCAGTACTTC. Translated: CASSSITSGNEQYF.

This chain's CDR3 is CASSQGSGQGFHF. CDR3 coding DNA: TGCGCCAGCAGCCAAGGGTCTGGACAGGGCTTCCACTTT. V usage is TRBV4-1 and J usage is TRBJ1-6; 8 bases map to TRBD1. CDR3 length: 13 amino acids. Germline-derived CDR1 and CDR2 are MGHRA and YSYEKL. V was pared by 1 base and J by 17 bases, with 7 bases of the junction left unmatched.

The chain combines TRBV19 with TRBJ1-6, with D perhaps matching TRBD1 (5 bases). CDR3 length: 14 amino acids. Trimming removed 2 bases at V and 10 bases at J, with 12 bases between. Looked up from germline, CDR1 is LNHDA and CDR2 is SQIVND (reference sequence). The CDR3: CASSITGPVSPLHF. Here the CDR3 DNA reads TGTGCCAGTAGTATAACAGGACCGGTCTCACCCCTCCACTTT. Full variable domain (missing parts from reference TRBV19 and TRBJ1-6): DGGITQSPKYLFRKEGQNVTLSCEQNLNHDAMYWYRQDPGQGLRLIYYSQIVNDFQKGDIAEGYSVSREKKESFPLTVTSAQKNPTAFYLCASSITGPVSPLHFGNGTRLTVT.

The chain recombines TRBV15 with TRBJ2-5, with unresolved D. Trimming cost V 0 bases and J 5 bases, with 7 bases left between them. This CDR3 has 13 residues. Germline V gene lookup returns CDR1 LNHNV and CDR2 YYDKDF (reference sequence). The CDR3 DNA reads as TGTGCCACCAGCAGAGACCCCGCTGAGACCCAGTACTTC. Its translation is CATSRDPAETQYF.

The chain couples TRBV18 to TRBJ2-2; D is possibly TRBD1 (5 bases). V lost 6 bases to trimming and J lost 1 base, with 15 bases between them. Germline lookup yields CDR1 KGHSH and CDR2 LQKENI. The CDR3 length is 16 residues. This CDR3 reads CASSPVQVLNTGELFF. The CDR3 coding sequence is TGTGCCAGCTCGCCCGTACAGGTCCTGAACACCGGGGAGCTGTTTTTT.